This T cell receptor beta chain was profiled in a study of cytomegalovirus exposure and HLA in healthy donors. Primers included in the PCR were 60 Vbeta and 13 Jbeta primers. Profiling relied on immunoSEQ multiplex PCR, and the TCRdb table lists in-frame clones only, not all of them. The data contain over 60,000 clones, more than 60% of them singletons. This clone was recorded once. CDR3 length: 15 amino acids. The junction had 5 bases not matched to a gene; V was cut back by 2 bases and J by 4 bases. Germline V lookup: CDR1 ENHRY, CDR2 SYGVKD. The sequence was collected from a male donor in good health and CMV-seropositive. The chain employs TRBV10-3 and TRBJ1-5; 7 bases match TRBD1. Sequences were obtained from PBMCs. The CDR3 DNA is TGTGCCATCAGTGAGCAAAGGACAGGTAATCAGCCCCAGCATTTT. This encodes CAISEQRTGNQPQHF.